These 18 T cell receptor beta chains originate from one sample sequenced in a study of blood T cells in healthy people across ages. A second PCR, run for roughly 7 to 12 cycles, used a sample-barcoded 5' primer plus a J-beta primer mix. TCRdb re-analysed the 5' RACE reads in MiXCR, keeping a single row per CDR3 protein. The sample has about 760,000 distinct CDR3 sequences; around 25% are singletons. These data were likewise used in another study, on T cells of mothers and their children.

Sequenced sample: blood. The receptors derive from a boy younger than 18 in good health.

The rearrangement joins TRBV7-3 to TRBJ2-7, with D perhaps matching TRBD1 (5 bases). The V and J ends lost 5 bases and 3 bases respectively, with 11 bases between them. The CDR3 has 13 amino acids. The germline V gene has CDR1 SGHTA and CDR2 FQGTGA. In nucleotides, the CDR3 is TGTGCCAGCAGCCCGTACACAGGCTACGAGCAGTACTTC. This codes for CASSPYTGYEQYF.

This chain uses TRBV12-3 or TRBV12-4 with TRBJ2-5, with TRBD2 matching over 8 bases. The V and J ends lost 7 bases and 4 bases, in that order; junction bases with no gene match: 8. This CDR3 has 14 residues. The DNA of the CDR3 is TGTGCCAGCACGTTCGGGGGGGGAGGAGAGACCCAGTACTTC. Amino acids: CASTFGGGGETQYF.

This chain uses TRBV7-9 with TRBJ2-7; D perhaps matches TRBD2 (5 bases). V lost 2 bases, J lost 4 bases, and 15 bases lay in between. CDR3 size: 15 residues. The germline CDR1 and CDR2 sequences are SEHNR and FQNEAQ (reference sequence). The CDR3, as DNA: TGTGCCAGCAGCTTATCTGGTCCGGGATTGTACGAGCAGTACTTC. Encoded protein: CASSLSGPGLYEQYF.

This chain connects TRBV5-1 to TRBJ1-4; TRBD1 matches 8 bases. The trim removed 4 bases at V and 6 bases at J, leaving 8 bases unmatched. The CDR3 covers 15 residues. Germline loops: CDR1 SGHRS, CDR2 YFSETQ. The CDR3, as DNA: TGCGCCAGCAGCACCCGGACAGGGATCGATGAAAAACTGTTTTTT. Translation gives CASSTRTGIDEKLFF.

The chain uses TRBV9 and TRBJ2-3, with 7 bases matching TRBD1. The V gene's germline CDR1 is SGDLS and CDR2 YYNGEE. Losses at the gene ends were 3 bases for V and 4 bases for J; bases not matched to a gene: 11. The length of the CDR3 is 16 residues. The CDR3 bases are TGTGCCAGCAGCGCCCGGGACAGAGAGGGTGCAGATACGCAGTATTTT. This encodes CASSARDREGADTQYF.

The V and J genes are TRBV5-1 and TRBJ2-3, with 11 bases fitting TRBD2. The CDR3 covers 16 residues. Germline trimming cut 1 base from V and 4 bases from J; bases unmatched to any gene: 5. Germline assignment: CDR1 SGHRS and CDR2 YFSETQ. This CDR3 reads CASSLYPSGGSDTQYF. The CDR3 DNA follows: TGCGCCAGCAGCTTGTATCCTAGCGGGGGGTCAGATACGCAGTATTTT.

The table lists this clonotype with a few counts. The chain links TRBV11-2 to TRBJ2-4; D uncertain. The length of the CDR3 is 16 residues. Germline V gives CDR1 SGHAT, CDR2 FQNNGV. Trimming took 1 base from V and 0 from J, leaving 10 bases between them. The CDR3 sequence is CASSLASEIAKNIQYF. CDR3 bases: TGTGCCAGCAGCTTAGCCAGCGAGATAGCCAAAAACATTCAGTACTTC.

Here the CDR3 reads CSAERPGPADIQYF. The CDR3 nucleotides are TGCAGTGCTGAAAGGCCGGGCCCTGCAGACATTCAGTACTTC. This sequence joins TRBV20-1 and TRBJ2-4; D is unresolved. The CDR3 is made up of 14 amino acids. The germline CDR1 and CDR2 sequences are DFQATT and SNEGSKA (reference sequence). V lost 5 bases and J 8 bases, leaving 19 bases between the germline ends.

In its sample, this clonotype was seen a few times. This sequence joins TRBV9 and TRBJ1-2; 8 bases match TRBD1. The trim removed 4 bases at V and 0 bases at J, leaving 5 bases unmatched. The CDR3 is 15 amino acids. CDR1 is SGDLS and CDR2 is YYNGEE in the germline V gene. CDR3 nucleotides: TGTGCCAGCAGCCCAACAGGGGGACCTAACTATGGCTACACCTTC. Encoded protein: CASSPTGGPNYGYTF.

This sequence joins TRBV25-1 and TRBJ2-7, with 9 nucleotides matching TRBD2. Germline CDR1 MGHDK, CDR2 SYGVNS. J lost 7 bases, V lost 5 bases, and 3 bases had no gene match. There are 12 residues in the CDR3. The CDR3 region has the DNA TGTGCCAGCAGTCCTAGCGGGATGGAGCAGTACTTC. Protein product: CASSPSGMEQYF.

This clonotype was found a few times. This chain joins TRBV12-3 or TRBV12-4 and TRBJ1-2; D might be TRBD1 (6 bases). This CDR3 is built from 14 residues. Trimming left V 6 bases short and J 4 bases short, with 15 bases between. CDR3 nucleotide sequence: TGTGCCAGCAGGGTTCGGGCAGGGGTCTATGGCTACACCTTC. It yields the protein CASRVRAGVYGYTF.

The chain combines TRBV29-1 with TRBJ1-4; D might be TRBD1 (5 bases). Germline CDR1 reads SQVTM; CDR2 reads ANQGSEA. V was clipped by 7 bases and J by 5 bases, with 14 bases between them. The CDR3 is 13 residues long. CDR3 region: CSAQGAINEKLFF. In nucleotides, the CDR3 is TGCAGCGCTCAAGGGGCAATAAATGAAAAACTGTTTTTT. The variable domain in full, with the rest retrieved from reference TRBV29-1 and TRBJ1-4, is SAVISQKPSRDICQRGTSLTIQCQVDSQVTMMFWYRQQPGQSLTLIATANQGSEATYESGFVIDKFPISRPNLTFSTLTVSNMSPEDSSIYLCSAQGAINEKLFFGSGTQLSVL.

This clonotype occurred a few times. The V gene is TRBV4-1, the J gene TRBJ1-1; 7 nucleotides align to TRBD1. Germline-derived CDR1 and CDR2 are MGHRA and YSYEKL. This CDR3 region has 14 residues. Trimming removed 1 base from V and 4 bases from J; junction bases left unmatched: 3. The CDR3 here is CASSQVQGGTEAFF. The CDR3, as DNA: TGCGCCAGCAGCCAAGTCCAGGGGGGCACTGAAGCTTTCTTT.

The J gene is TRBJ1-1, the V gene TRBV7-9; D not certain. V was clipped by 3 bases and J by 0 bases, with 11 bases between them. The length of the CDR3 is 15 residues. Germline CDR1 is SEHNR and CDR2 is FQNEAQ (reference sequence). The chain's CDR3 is CASSFIPGMNTEAFF. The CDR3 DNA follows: TGTGCCAGCAGCTTTATTCCGGGGATGAACACTGAAGCTTTCTTT.

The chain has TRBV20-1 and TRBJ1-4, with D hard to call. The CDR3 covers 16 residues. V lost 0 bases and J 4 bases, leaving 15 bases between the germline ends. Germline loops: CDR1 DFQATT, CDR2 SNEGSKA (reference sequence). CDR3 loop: CSARDPGSGFNEKLFF. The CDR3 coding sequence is TGCAGTGCTAGAGACCCCGGCAGTGGATTTAATGAAAAACTGTTTTTT.

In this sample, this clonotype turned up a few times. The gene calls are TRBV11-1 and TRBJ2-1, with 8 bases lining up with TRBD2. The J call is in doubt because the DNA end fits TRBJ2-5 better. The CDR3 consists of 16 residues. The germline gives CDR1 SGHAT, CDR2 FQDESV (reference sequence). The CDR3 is CASSLFSAGEEETQYF. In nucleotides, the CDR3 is TGTGCCAGCAGCTTATTTTCAGCGGGGGAGGAAGAGACCCAGTACTTC.

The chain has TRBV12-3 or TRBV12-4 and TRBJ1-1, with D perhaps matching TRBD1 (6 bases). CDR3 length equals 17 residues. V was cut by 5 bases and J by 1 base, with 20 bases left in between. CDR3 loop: CASSPGRGAGWNTEAFF. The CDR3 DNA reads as TGTGCCAGCAGTCCGGGACGGGGGGCTGGGTGGAACACTGAAGCTTTCTTT.

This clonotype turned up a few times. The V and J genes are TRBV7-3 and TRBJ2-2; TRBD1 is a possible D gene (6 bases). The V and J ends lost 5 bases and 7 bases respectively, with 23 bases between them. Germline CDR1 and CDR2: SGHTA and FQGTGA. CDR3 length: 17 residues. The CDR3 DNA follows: TGTGCCAGCAGCCTCCACCCCGGACAGCTGCAATTCGGGGAGCTGTTTTTT. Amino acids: CASSLHPGQLQFGELFF.